The 17 T cell receptor beta chains presented below share a single source sample, sequenced in a study of blood T cell repertoires in COVID-19. TCRdb's table, derived via immunoSEQ multiplex PCR, lists solely in-frame clones and lacks some. The table includes approximately 210,000 clones, approximately 90% detected once. Material for sequencing was peripheral blood. These receptors all come from a human donor in a cohort sampled during active COVID-19.

The chain couples TRBV7-9 to TRBJ2-7; 8 nucleotides match TRBD1. This CDR3 spans 15 amino acids. J gave up 7 bases and V 5 bases, and 13 bases lay outside the gene matches. CDR1 is SEHNR, CDR2 FQNEAQ, per germline (reference sequence). The CDR3 reads CASSQGAGYSGEQYF. The CDR3 DNA reads as TGTGCCAGCAGCCAGGGGGCAGGGTATTCTGGGGAGCAGTACTTC.

The chain is built from TRBV13 and TRBJ2-7; D might be TRBD2 (6 bases). Germline V CDR1 and CDR2: PRHDT, FYEKMQ (reference sequence). This CDR3 contains 14 residues. Between the trimmed V and J ends, which lost 5 bases and 2 bases, there was a span of 13 bases. The CDR3 here is CASSRRAGTYEQYF. For the CDR3, the DNA is TGTGCCAGCAGCCGGAGGGCAGGAACCTACGAGCAGTACTTC.

The gene calls are TRBV11-2 and TRBJ2-7; TRBD2 agrees at 8 bases. CDR1 SGHAT and CDR2 FQNNGV come from the germline V gene. CDR3 length: 15 amino acids. The junction had 2 bases not matched to a gene; V was cut back by 1 base and J by 0 bases. CDR3 loop: CASSLGSGGSYEQYF. The CDR3 DNA is TGTGCCAGCAGCTTAGGGAGCGGGGGCTCCTACGAGCAGTACTTC.

The chain is built from TRBV18 and TRBJ1-5; maybe TRBD1 (5 bases). Germline lookup yields CDR1 KGHSH and CDR2 LQKENI. The V end was cut by 5 bases, the J end by 7 bases, with 12 bases between. The CDR3 is 13 amino acids. The CDR3 loop reads CASSIQGGQPQHF. CDR3 nucleotide sequence: TGTGCCAGCTCAATCCAGGGTGGGCAGCCCCAGCATTTT.

The table lists this clone with a count of one. The V call is TRBV6-2 or TRBV6-3, the J call TRBJ2-5; the match to TRBD1 covers 9 bases. The CDR3 has 14 residues. Germline V gives CDR1 MNHEY, CDR2 SVGEGT. V trimming: 5 bases; J trimming: 4 bases; junction bases outside the gene matches: 5. This chain's CDR3 is CASSPQGAGETQYF. For the CDR3, the DNA is TGTGCCAGCAGTCCACAGGGGGCGGGAGAGACCCAGTACTTC.

V and J are TRBV18 and TRBJ2-7; perhaps TRBD1 as D (6 bases). Germline V lookup: CDR1 KGHSH, CDR2 LQKENI. The CDR3 is 14 amino acids. V lost 3 bases and J 1 base, leaving 10 bases between the germline ends. CDR3 DNA: TGTGCCAGCTCACCTCGACAGGAGTCCTACGAGCAGTACTTC. This translates into CASSPRQESYEQYF. The whole variable domain, remainder taken from reference TRBV18 and TRBJ2-7, is NAGVMQNPRHLVRRRGQEARLRCSPMKGHSHVYWYRQLPEEGLKFMVYLQKENIIDESGMPKERFSAEFPKEGPSILRIQQVVRGDSAAYFCASSPRQESYEQYFGPGTRLTVT.

This clone is a singleton in its sample. V gene TRBV6-2 or TRBV6-3 combines with J gene TRBJ2-1, with D perhaps matching TRBD2 (6 bases). Germline V gene sequence: CDR1 MNHEY, CDR2 SVGEGT. Trimming removed 4 bases from V and 0 bases from J, with 10 bases in between. The CDR3 sequence is 15 residues long. The CDR3 coding sequence is TGTGCCAGCAGTTTAGCGGAATCCTCCTACAATGAGCAGTTCTTC. Amino acid sequence: CASSLAESSYNEQFF.

This chain links TRBV7-2 with TRBJ1-5; D ambiguous. The CDR3 runs 13 residues. Looked up from germline, CDR1 is SGHTA and CDR2 is FQGNSA. V was clipped by 2 bases and J by 7 bases, with 9 bases between them. In nucleotides, the CDR3 is TGTGCCAGCAGCTTAATGGCGGGGCAGCCCCAGCATTTT. Residues: CASSLMAGQPQHF.

The V and J genes are TRBV6-5 and TRBJ2-1; 8 nucleotides line up with TRBD2. CDR3 length equals 16 residues. With 0 bases clipped from V and 0 bases from J, the junction kept 1 base outside the gene matches. Germline V gene lookup returns CDR1 MNHEY and CDR2 SVGAGI. The CDR3 is CASSYSLAGSYNEQFF. In DNA, the CDR3 is TGTGCCAGCAGTTACTCCCTAGCGGGCTCCTACAATGAGCAGTTCTTC.

The chain employs TRBV18 and TRBJ1-5, with TRBD1 matching over 9 bases. V lost 6 bases to trimming and J lost 3 bases; unmatched junction nucleotides: 12. CDR1 KGHSH and CDR2 LQKENI come from the germline V gene. The CDR3 length is 17 residues. The CDR3 loop reads CASSQGTGPPPNQPQHF. CDR3 DNA: TGTGCCAGCTCGCAAGGGACAGGGCCTCCTCCCAATCAGCCCCAGCATTTT.

The genes are TRBV2 and TRBJ2-7; 8 bases are a match to TRBD1. The germline V gene has CDR1 SNHLY and CDR2 FYNNEI. V was pared by 2 bases and J by 7 bases, with 10 bases of the junction left unmatched. CDR3 length equals 15 residues. The CDR3 spells CASSEPGTGGWEQYF. Here the CDR3 DNA reads TGTGCCAGCAGTGAACCTGGGACAGGAGGGTGGGAGCAGTACTTC.

This clone was seen just once. V is TRBV6-2 or TRBV6-3 and J is TRBJ2-7, with 12 bases aligning to TRBD2. The V segment lost 6 bases and the J segment 2 bases; nucleotides outside the gene matches: 2. This CDR3 is 14 amino acids long. Per the germline V gene, CDR1 is MNHEY and CDR2 is SVGEGT. The CDR3 DNA follows: TGTGCCAGCAGCCTAGCGGGAGGGCCCTACGAGCAGTACTTC. Translation: CASSLAGGPYEQYF.

The chain links TRBV9 to TRBJ2-3, with D possibly being TRBD1 (5 bases). There are 13 residues in the CDR3. V lost 0 bases to trimming and J lost 5 bases, with 7 bases between them. The V gene's germline CDR1 is SGDLS and CDR2 YYNGEE. The CDR3 sequence: CASSVGGVDTQYF. As DNA, the CDR3 is TGTGCCAGCAGCGTAGGGGGCGTAGATACGCAGTATTTT. Looking up the rest from reference TRBV9 and TRBJ2-3 gives the full variable domain: DSGVTQTPKHLITATGQRVTLRCSPRSGDLSVYWYQQSLDQGLQFLIQYYNGEERAKGNILERFSAQQFPDLHSELNLSSLELGDSALYFCASSVGGVDTQYFGPGTRLTVL.

This chain connects TRBV6-5 to TRBJ1-1; 7 bases match TRBD1. Trimming removed 2 bases from V and 1 base from J; junction bases left unmatched: 1. Germline assignment: CDR1 MNHEY and CDR2 SVGAGI. The CDR3 totals 14 residues. DNA of the CDR3: TGTGCCAGCAGTTACCAGGGGGAGAACACTGAAGCTTTCTTT. Translating it yields CASSYQGENTEAFF.

The chain carries TRBV7-9 and TRBJ2-2; 14 bases agree with TRBD2. V lost 5 bases and J lost 3; bases outside the gene matches: 5. The CDR3 has 17 amino acids. Germline CDR1 is SEHNR and CDR2 is FQNEAQ (reference sequence). DNA for the CDR3: TGTGCCAGCAGCCCGGGACTAGCGGGGGCCCACACCGGGGAGCTGTTTTTT. Its protein product is CASSPGLAGAHTGELFF.

V gene TRBV6-2 or TRBV6-3 combines with J gene TRBJ2-1, with TRBD2 matching over 10 bases. V was pared by 4 bases and J by 7 bases, with 7 bases of the junction left unmatched. The CDR3 has 15 amino acids. In germline, CDR1 is MNHEY, CDR2 SVGEGT. CDR3 coding DNA: TGTGCCAGCAGTTTAGCGGGGGGACCTTGGAATGAGCAGTTCTTC. Its protein is CASSLAGGPWNEQFF.

This clone was seen just once. The V and J genes are TRBV29-1 and TRBJ1-2, with a weak D call TRBD1 (5 bases). Per the germline V gene, CDR1 is SQVTM and CDR2 is ANQGSEA. V shed 0 bases and J shed 1 base, with 6 bases lying between them. The CDR3 is 13 residues long. The CDR3 here is CSVEDGGNYGYTF. Written as DNA, the CDR3 is TGCAGCGTTGAAGACGGGGGTAACTATGGCTACACCTTC. Using reference TRBV29-1 and TRBJ1-2 for the parts outside the CDR3, the full variable domain is SAVISQKPSRDICQRGTSLTIQCQVDSQVTMMFWYRQQPGQSLTLIATANQGSEATYESGFVIDKFPISRPNLTFSTLTVSNMSPEDSSIYLCSVEDGGNYGYTFGSGTRLTVV.